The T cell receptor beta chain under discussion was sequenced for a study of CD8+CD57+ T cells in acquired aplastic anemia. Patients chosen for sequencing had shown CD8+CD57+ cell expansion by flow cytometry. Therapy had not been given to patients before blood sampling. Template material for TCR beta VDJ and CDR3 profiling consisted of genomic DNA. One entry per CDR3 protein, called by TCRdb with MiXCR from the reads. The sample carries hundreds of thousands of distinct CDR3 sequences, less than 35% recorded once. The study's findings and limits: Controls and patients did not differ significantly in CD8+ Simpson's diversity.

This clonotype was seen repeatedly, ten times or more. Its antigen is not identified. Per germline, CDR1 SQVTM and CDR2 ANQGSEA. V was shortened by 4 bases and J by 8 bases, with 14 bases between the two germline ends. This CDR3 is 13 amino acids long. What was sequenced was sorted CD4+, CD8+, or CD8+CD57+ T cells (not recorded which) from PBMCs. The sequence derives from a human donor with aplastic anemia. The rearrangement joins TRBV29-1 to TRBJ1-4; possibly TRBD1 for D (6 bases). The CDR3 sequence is CSVGRAQGEKLFF. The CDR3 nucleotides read TGCAGCGTTGGGCGGGCCCAGGGGGAAAAACTGTTTTTT.